The following is a T cell receptor beta chain sequence with its context. Its antigen is still unknown. It has no much larger one-base neighbor in the sample; base qualities were not kept. These data originate in a study of blood T cell repertoires in COVID-19 (dated by TCRdb to 2018 to 2021). For context, the study as a whole: The collaborator samples originated in the United States, Italy and Spain and spanned the acute and convalescent phases of COVID-19. A de-identified subject ID, COVID-19 status, age in years and sex were almost always included in the sample metadata. The material from the prospective study consisted of cDNA or gDNA derived from T cells, B-cell-depleted T cells, or PBMCs. The samples were drawn from the first 160 participants of the ongoing ImmuneRACE study and from more than 1,000 subjects provided by 6 global collaborators. HLA class I and class II types, where available, came from metadata supplied by the sample provider rather than from assay-based typing. Subjects who had been exposed to COVID-19, were actively infected with it, or had recovered from it provided the deeply sampled blood TCRbeta repertoires that made up the dataset. The repertoires were released in a freely available public database meant as a resource for research on the immune response to SARS-CoV-2. Study-level results and caveats: The amount of clinical and demographic metadata varied by source and participant and was provided uncurated.

The immunoSEQ Assay, a bias-controlled multiplex PCR, was used to amplify TCRbeta CDR3 regions from genomic DNA. Under the source paper's analysis protocol: The number of nucleated cells in each sample was estimated from the amplification of reference gene primers within the assay. To quantify the absolute abundance of each unique TCRbeta CDR3 rearrangement, sequence reads were collapsed and filtered. Productive Simpson clonality was computed per sample as the square root of Simpson's diversity index over productive rearrangements. What TCRdb holds here is the immuneACCESS table cut down to in-frame rearrangements. Part of the clones is not present; checked against another copy, under half of the missing clones reflect an unresolved V gene, and the others are unexplained. Clonal size and the V and J genes are those of that table, whereas D and trimming came from the DNA. A total of about 170,000 clones appear in this sample, around nine tenths of them only once. Around 3.5% of the sample is in the top ten clones.

From the germline V gene, CDR1 is SQVTM and CDR2 is ANQGSEA. The V and J ends are trimmed by 4 bases and 2 bases, leaving 15 bases between them. The CDR3 runs 14 residues from the cysteine to the phenylalanine. The retained sequence is limited to the CDR3, 42 bases, with the frame set at the first base. Whole blood was collected in K2EDTA tubes by collaborating institutions according to the institutions' own protocols. For TCRbeta analysis, collaborators shipped samples in one of three forms: frozen whole blood, isolated PBMCs, or DNA extracted from either of those sample types. The receptor's source is a man in his 70s with acute or convalescent COVID-19. Specimen: peripheral blood. The chain was built from TRBV29-1 and TRBJ2-7; TRBD2 is a weak D gene call, 7 bases matching. The DNA is TGCAGCGTTGGGCGTGGGGGGGCCGCCTACGAGCAGTACTTC. It translates to CSVGRGGAAYEQYF.